The 5 T cell receptor beta chains reported below all come from one sample, sequenced in a study of shared clonotypes between healthy human individuals. Repertoires were generated with immunoSEQ multiplex PCR, while TCRdb's copy carries only in-frame clones and drops some. Altogether over 850,000 clones are present, about four fifths being singletons, with the ten largest covering 0.6% to 0.75%. Sequencing was done on a sample of memory CD4+ T cells from PBMCs. The sample's subset: CD45RA-negative fraction. All receptors derive from a man between 18 and 35 years old in good health. Some clones in this sample may be carry-over from other donors' samples.

Of note for this clone: The germline gene is not matched at one end of the junction; a read error may be the cause. The V call is TRBV29-1, the J call TRBJ2-2, with a tentative D call TRBD1 (7 bases). Germline CDR1 SQVTM, CDR2 ANQGSEA. The CDR3 has 12 amino acids. The CDR3: CSVEGQGGELSF. In DNA, the CDR3 is TGCAGCGTTGAAGGACAGGGCGGGGAGCTGTCTTTT.

The rearrangement uses TRBV28 and TRBJ1-1; TRBD1 might be the D (5 bases). CDR3 size: 13 residues. CDR1 MDHEN and CDR2 SYDVKM come from the germline V gene. V lost 8 bases and J 0 bases, leaving 10 bases between the germline ends. DNA of the CDR3: TGTGCCAGCGAGTGGGGGGTGAACACTGAAGCTTTCTTT. Its protein is CASEWGVNTEAFF.

This sequence joins TRBV5-1 and TRBJ2-1; D may correspond to TRBD1 or TRBD2 (5 bases each). Germline V gene lookup returns CDR1 SGHRS and CDR2 YFSETQ. The CDR3 has 16 residues. The V gene lost 1 base and the J gene lost 7 bases, with 18 bases spanning the gap. CDR3 sequence reads: CASSLLPGQVINEQFF. CDR3 nucleotides: TGCGCCAGCAGCTTGTTACCGGGGCAGGTTATTAATGAGCAGTTCTTC.

The chain links TRBV27 to TRBJ2-2; TRBD2 matches 15 bases. Trimming took 2 bases from V and 5 from J; bases not matched to a gene: 9. The CDR3 is 19 residues long. Germline V gene data show CDR1 as MNHEY and CDR2 as SMNVEV (reference sequence). CDR3 loop: CASSLIGLAGGKGTGELFF. DNA for the CDR3: TGTGCCAGCAGTTTAATAGGACTAGCGGGAGGGAAAGGGACCGGGGAGCTGTTTTTT.

About this clone: Distinct nucleotide sequences in the sample also encode this CDR3. This chain joins TRBV5-1 and TRBJ2-5; 12 bases are shared with TRBD2. Looked up from germline, CDR1 is SGHRS and CDR2 is YFSETQ. Trimming took 0 bases from V and 5 from J; bases not matched to a gene: 2. The CDR3 is made up of 15 amino acids. The CDR3 coding sequence is TGCGCCAGCAGCTTGGGACTAGCGGGAGACGAGACCCAGTACTTC. It specifies CASSLGLAGDETQYF. Full variable domain (outside the CDR3, taken from reference TRBV5-1 and TRBJ2-5): KAGVTQTPRYLIKTRGQQVTLSCSPISGHRSVSWYQQTPGQGLQFLFEYFSETQRNKGNFPGRFSGRQFSNSRSEMNVSTLELGDSALYLCASSLGLAGDETQYFGPGTRLLVL.